The 8 T cell receptor beta chains listed next were all sequenced from one sample in a study of blood T cell repertoires in COVID-19. Clones were read by immunoSEQ multiplex PCR, and TCRdb kept only the in-frame ones, dropping some. Of around 360,000 clones listed, more than 85% are singletons. The sample consisted of PBMCs or T cells enriched from blood (not recorded which). These receptors were collected from a woman younger than 45 who had recovered from COVID-19.

The CDR3 DNA sequence: TGTGCCAGCAGCCCGAGACTAGCGGAAGAGACCCAGTACTTC. It encodes CASSPRLAEETQYF. The V call is TRBV7-2, the J call TRBJ2-5; 9 bases agree with TRBD2. Germline-derived CDR1 and CDR2 are SGHTA and FQGNSA. The CDR3 is made up of 14 amino acids. Trimming took 5 bases from V and 3 from J; bases not matched to a gene: 4.

A few counts support this clone. The CDR3 protein is CASSPSGRAEAFF. The CDR3 bases are TGTGCCAGCAGTCCCTCAGGGAGGGCTGAAGCTTTCTTT. V and J are TRBV27 and TRBJ1-1, with D maybe TRBD1 (5 bases). The CDR3 length is 13 residues. Trimming left V 5 bases short and J 6 bases short, with 13 bases between. The germline V gene has CDR1 MNHEY and CDR2 SMNVEV (reference sequence).

The chain links TRBV7-8 to TRBJ2-7, with no clear D. CDR1 and CDR2 from the germline V gene are SGHVS and FQNEAQ. The CDR3 has 13 amino acids. The V gene lost 4 bases and the J gene lost 2 bases, with 9 bases spanning the gap. The CDR3 loop reads CASSSSDPYEQYF. CDR3 nucleotides: TGTGCCAGCAGCTCCAGCGACCCCTACGAGCAGTACTTC.

The chain recombines TRBV10-2 with TRBJ2-7; tentative D call: TRBD1 (5 bases). Germline V gives CDR1 WSHSY, CDR2 SAAADI. The CDR3 is 14 residues long. Trimming removed 5 bases at V and 6 bases at J, with 17 bases between. The CDR3 loop reads CASSTAGPLSEQYF. DNA for the CDR3: TGCGCCAGCAGTACGGCAGGGCCCCTCTCCGAGCAGTACTTC.

This clone has just a few counts. This chain uses TRBV5-1 with TRBJ1-1, with 9 bases fitting TRBD1. The CDR3 consists of 15 residues. Germline loops: CDR1 SGHRS, CDR2 YFSETQ. With 4 bases clipped from V and 5 bases from J, the junction kept 9 bases outside the gene matches. Here the CDR3 DNA reads TGCGCCAGCAGCCCCCTGGGACAGGGAGGAACTGAAGCTTTCTTT. Protein product: CASSPLGQGGTEAFF.

For the CDR3, the DNA is TGCAGCGTCGATCCCGGGACAGAGGGACCGTTGAGGCAGTTCTTC. Translation: CSVDPGTEGPLRQFF. The chain is built from TRBV29-1 and TRBJ2-1; 7 bases are a match to TRBD1. Germline V gene lookup returns CDR1 SQVTM and CDR2 ANQGSEA. This CDR3 region has 15 residues. The junction had 20 bases not matched to a gene; V was cut back by 6 bases and J by 12 bases.

This clone was found a few times. The genes are TRBV5-1 and TRBJ1-2, with TRBD1 matching 8 bases. The junction had 5 bases not matched to a gene; V was cut back by 3 bases and J by 4 bases. CDR3 length: 14 residues. From germline, CDR1 is SGHRS and CDR2 YFSETQ. The CDR3 region is CASSSSDRAYGYTF. CDR3 coding DNA: TGCGCCAGCAGCTCTTCGGACAGGGCCTATGGCTACACCTTC.

The chain carries TRBV7-9 and TRBJ2-1, with 15 positions matching TRBD2. Trimming at V came to 4 bases and at J to 8 bases, leaving 3 bases not matched to a gene. Germline CDR1 SEHNR, CDR2 FQNEAQ (reference sequence). This CDR3 region has 15 residues. CDR3 nucleotide sequence: TGTGCCAGCAGCTCCGGGACTAGCGGGGGGTATGAGCAGTTCTTC. Encoded protein: CASSSGTSGGYEQFF.